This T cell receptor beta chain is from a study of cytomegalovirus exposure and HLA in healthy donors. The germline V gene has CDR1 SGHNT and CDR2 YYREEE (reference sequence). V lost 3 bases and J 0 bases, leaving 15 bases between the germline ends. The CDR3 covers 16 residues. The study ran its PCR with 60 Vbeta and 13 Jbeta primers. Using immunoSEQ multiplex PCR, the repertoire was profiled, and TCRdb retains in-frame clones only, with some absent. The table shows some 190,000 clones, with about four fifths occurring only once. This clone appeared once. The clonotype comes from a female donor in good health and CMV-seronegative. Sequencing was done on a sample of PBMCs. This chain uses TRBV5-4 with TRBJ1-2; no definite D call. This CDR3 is CASSYRELPTNYGYTF. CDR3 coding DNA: TGTGCCAGCAGCTATCGGGAACTACCGACTAACTATGGCTACACCTTC.